A single sample gave rise to the 7 T cell receptor beta chains below, sequenced in a study of T cells in Graves' hyperthyroidism and ophthalmopathy. The TCR beta CDR3 regions underwent amplification using RNA transcripts as the source. When the TCR CDR3 underwent first-round RT-PCR, the HTBI primer set was used. Using its own MiXCR run on the multiplex PCR reads, TCRdb lists one record per CDR3 protein. The sample holds about 98,000 distinct CDR3 sequences, around 40% seen once. Sequenced: peripheral blood or thyroid tissue (not recorded which). Receptor source: a woman aged 25 to 39 with Graves' hyperthyroidism.

The sample holds many counts of this clonotype. This chain links TRBV4-2 with TRBJ2-6; D possibly corresponds to TRBD2 (5 bases). From germline, CDR1 is LGHNA and CDR2 YNFKEQ. V dropped 3 bases and J dropped 3 bases, with 15 bases sitting between them. The CDR3 is 17 amino acids. This CDR3 is CASSQDALSGGANVLTF. DNA of the CDR3: TGTGCCAGCAGCCAGGATGCCTTGAGCGGTGGGGCCAACGTCCTGACTTTC.

This clonotype was seen a few times. The chain is built from TRBV29-1 and TRBJ1-2; 7 bases are shared with TRBD1. CDR1 is SQVTM and CDR2 is ANQGSEA in the germline V gene. Trimming took 8 bases from V and 4 from J; bases not matched to a gene: 10. This CDR3 is built from 13 residues. The CDR3, as DNA: TGCAGCCTGCGTGAGGGGGCCTCCTATGGCTACACCTTC. Translating gives CSLREGASYGYTF.

This clonotype was found many times. This sequence joins TRBV6-5 and TRBJ2-2; D assignment may be TRBD1 or TRBD2 (5 bases each). Germline V gene data show CDR1 as MNHEY and CDR2 as SVGAGI. Between the trimmed V and J ends, which lost 5 bases and 6 bases, there was a span of 13 bases. This CDR3 is 14 amino acids long. The CDR3 is CASSERDPAGELFF. In DNA, the CDR3 is TGTGCCAGCAGTGAAAGGGACCCCGCCGGGGAGCTGTTTTTT.

In regard to this clonotype: A much larger clonotype is one base distant, so this may be a read error. The rearrangement links TRBV5-1 to TRBJ1-4, with 7 positions matching TRBD1. The CDR3 totals 15 residues. From germline, CDR1 is SGHRS and CDR2 YFSETQ. This CDR3 reads CASRFQGEPDEKLLF. CDR3 DNA sequence: TGCGCCAGCAGATTCCAGGGGGAACCGGATGAAAAACTGCTTTTT.

This clonotype was observed a few times. The J gene is TRBJ1-1, the V gene TRBV20-1; weak D call: TRBD1 (6 bases). This CDR3 has 14 residues. Per the germline V gene, CDR1 is DFQATT and CDR2 is SNEGSKA (reference sequence). Trimming cost V 2 bases and J 3 bases, with 13 bases left between them. CDR3 in DNA: TGCAGTGCTAGACCGGGGGCTGGGGACACTGAAGCTTTCTTT. This codes for CSARPGAGDTEAFF.

This clonotype was detected once. This may come from a read error, since a much larger clone is one base off. V and J are TRBV28 and TRBJ1-2; no definite D call. This CDR3 is 14 amino acids long. Germline values: CDR1 MDHEN, CDR2 SYDVKM. V lost 5 bases to trimming and J lost 1 base, with 11 bases between them. The CDR3 region is CASSTVGHNYGYTF. CDR3 nucleotides: TGTGCCAGCAGTACGGTTGGCCATAACTATGGCTACACCTTC.

The gene calls are TRBV9 and TRBJ2-7; 11 positions match TRBD2. J gave up 2 bases and V 4 bases, and 2 bases lay outside the gene matches. Germline values: CDR1 SGDLS, CDR2 YYNGEE. This CDR3 has 14 amino acids. For the CDR3, the DNA is TGTGCCAGCAGCCCACTAGCGGGAGCCTACGAGCAGTACTTC. Translation gives CASSPLAGAYEQYF. Drawing the rest from reference TRBV9 and TRBJ2-7, the complete variable domain is DSGVTQTPKHLITATGQRVTLRCSPRSGDLSVYWYQQSLDQGLQFLIQYYNGEERAKGNILERFSAQQFPDLHSELNLSSLELGDSALYFCASSPLAGAYEQYFGPGTRLTVT.